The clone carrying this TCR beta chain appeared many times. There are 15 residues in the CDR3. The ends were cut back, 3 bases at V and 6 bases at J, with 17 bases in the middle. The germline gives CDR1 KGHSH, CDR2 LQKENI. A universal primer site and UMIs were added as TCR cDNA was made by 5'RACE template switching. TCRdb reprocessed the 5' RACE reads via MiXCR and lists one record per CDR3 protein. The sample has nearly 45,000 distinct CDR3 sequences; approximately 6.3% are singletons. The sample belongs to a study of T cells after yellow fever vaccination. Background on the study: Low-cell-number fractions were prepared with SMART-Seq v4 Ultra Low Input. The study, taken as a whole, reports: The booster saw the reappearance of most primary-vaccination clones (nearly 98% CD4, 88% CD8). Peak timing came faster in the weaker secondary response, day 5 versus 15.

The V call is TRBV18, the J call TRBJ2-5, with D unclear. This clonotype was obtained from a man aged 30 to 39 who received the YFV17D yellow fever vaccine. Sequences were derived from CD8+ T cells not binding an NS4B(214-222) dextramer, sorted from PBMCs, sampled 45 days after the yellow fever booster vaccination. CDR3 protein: CASSPAAGELKTQYF. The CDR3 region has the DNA TGTGCCAGCTCACCGGCGGCAGGTGAATTAAAGACCCAGTACTTC.